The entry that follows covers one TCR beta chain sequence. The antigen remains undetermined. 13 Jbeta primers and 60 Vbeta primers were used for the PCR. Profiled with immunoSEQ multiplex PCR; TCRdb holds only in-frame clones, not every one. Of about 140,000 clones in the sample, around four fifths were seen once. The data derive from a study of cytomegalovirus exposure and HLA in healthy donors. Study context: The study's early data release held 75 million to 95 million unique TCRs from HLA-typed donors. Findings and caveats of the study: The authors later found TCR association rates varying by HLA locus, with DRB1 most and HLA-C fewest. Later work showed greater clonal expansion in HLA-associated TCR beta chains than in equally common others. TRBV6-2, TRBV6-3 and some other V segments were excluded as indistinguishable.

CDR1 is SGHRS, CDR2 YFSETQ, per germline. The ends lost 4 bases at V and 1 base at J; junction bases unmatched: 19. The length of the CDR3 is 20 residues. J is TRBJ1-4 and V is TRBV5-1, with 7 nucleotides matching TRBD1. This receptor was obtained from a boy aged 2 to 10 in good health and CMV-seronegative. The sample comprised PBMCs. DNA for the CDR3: TGCGCCAGCAGCCTCAAGAGATGGACAGGATCAAGGGTAACTAATGAAAAACTGTTTTTT. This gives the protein CASSLKRWTGSRVTNEKLFF.